These 22 T cell receptor beta chains share one sample of origin, sequenced in a study of blood T cell repertoires in COVID-19. Only in-frame clones appear in the TCRdb table, and some are missing; sequencing was by immunoSEQ multiplex PCR. The sample contains some 70,000 clones, around 84% of which appear only once. The material sequenced was peripheral blood. The receptors originated from a man aged 45-65 years with active COVID-19.

This rearrangement joins TRBV19 to TRBJ1-5, with D possibly being TRBD1 (6 bases). Germline CDR1 reads LNHDA; CDR2 reads SQIVND (reference sequence). The CDR3 sequence is 16 residues long. The V end was cut by 1 base, the J end by 5 bases, with 15 bases between. CDR3 region: CASSIGFRAGDQPQHF. The CDR3 nucleotides read TGTGCCAGTAGTATAGGTTTCAGGGCAGGGGATCAGCCCCAGCATTTT. The full variable domain, rest sourced from reference TRBV19 and TRBJ1-5, is DGGITQSPKYLFRKEGQNVTLSCEQNLNHDAMYWYRQDPGQGLRLIYYSQIVNDFQKGDIAEGYSVSREKKESFPLTVTSAQKNPTAFYLCASSIGFRAGDQPQHFGDGTRLSIL.

The rearrangement joins TRBV10-2 to TRBJ2-7; 10 bases line up with TRBD2. Unmatched junction bases numbered 1, after V lost 5 bases and J lost 3 bases. CDR3 length: 13 residues. CDR1 and CDR2 (germline): WSHSY, SAAADI. CDR3 loop: CASSSGGDYEQYF. The CDR3 DNA reads as TGCGCCAGCAGTAGCGGGGGGGACTACGAGCAGTACTTC.

This clone is a singleton in its sample. The gene calls are TRBV4-1 and TRBJ2-2; 8 bases align to TRBD2. Per germline, CDR1 MGHRA and CDR2 YSYEKL. The CDR3 is 16 amino acids. The V gene end was trimmed by 4 bases and the J gene end by 2 bases; junction bases not matched to a gene: 6. CDR3: CASSRLTSANTGELFF. CDR3 nucleotides: TGCGCCAGCAGCCGCCTGACTAGCGCTAACACCGGGGAGCTGTTTTTT.

V usage is TRBV24-1 and J usage is TRBJ2-3, with 12 bases matching TRBD1. The CDR3 loop spans 19 amino acids. Per germline, CDR1 KGHDR and CDR2 SFDVKD. V lost 3 bases to trimming and J lost 8 bases; unmatched junction nucleotides: 17. The CDR3 sequence is CATSDGTGGQRGGPLTQYF. CDR3 in DNA: TGTGCCACCAGTGATGGGACAGGGGGCCAGCGGGGGGGCCCGCTTACGCAGTATTTT.

The CDR3 loop is CASSSRLAGGDEQFF. The CDR3 DNA follows: TGTGCCAGCAGCTCCCGACTAGCGGGGGGCGATGAGCAGTTCTTC. The V call is TRBV11-2, the J call TRBJ2-1, with 13 bases lining up with TRBD2. The CDR3 covers 15 residues. The V gene end was trimmed by 4 bases and the J gene end by 8 bases; junction bases not matched to a gene: 5. Germline CDR1 is SGHAT and CDR2 is FQNNGV.

CDR3 protein: CASSQGGRRMNTEAFF. For the CDR3, the DNA is TGTGCCAGCAGCCAAGGAGGAAGGCGTATGAACACTGAAGCTTTCTTT. J is TRBJ1-1 and V is TRBV3-1 (or the pseudogene TRBV3-2); the D is unclear. The CDR3 contains 16 residues. Trimming removed 1 base at V and 0 bases at J, with 12 bases between. Germline loops: CDR1 LGHDT, CDR2 YNNKEL (reference sequence).

V gene TRBV5-8 combines with J gene TRBJ2-6, with 8 bases aligning to TRBD1. V shed 5 bases and J 1 base; nucleotides not matched to a gene: 11. CDR3 length equals 18 residues. Germline values: CDR1 SGHTS, CDR2 YDEGEE. The chain's CDR3 is CASRPIQGGASGANVLTF. The CDR3 DNA sequence: TGTGCCAGCAGGCCCATACAGGGGGGCGCGTCTGGGGCCAACGTCCTGACTTTC.

The chain employs TRBV3-1 (or the pseudogene TRBV3-2) and TRBJ2-1; D perhaps matches TRBD2 (6 bases). The CDR3 is made up of 15 amino acids. CDR1 and CDR2 from the germline V gene are LGHDT and YNNKEL (reference sequence). Trimming took 4 bases from V and 5 from J, leaving 15 bases between them. Here the CDR3 DNA reads TGTGCCAGCAGCCTAGAGGGACTTAAAAACAATGAGCAGTTCTTC. Translated: CASSLEGLKNNEQFF.

The rearrangement uses TRBV28 and TRBJ2-5; D might be TRBD2 (7 bases). Trimming shortened V by 4 bases and J by 5 bases, and 20 bases separated the two germline ends. CDR3 length equals 16 residues. Looked up from germline, CDR1 is MDHEN and CDR2 is SYDVKM. The CDR3 nucleotides are TGTGCCAGCAGTTATGGACTAGGTACAGGGCAGGAGACCCAGTACTTC. Translated: CASSYGLGTGQETQYF. Full variable domain (missing parts from reference TRBV28 and TRBJ2-5): DVKVTQSSRYLVKRTGEKVFLECVQDMDHENMFWYRQDPGLGLRLIYFSYDVKMKEKGDIPEGYSVSREKKERFSLILESASTNQTSMYLCASSYGLGTGQETQYFGPGTRLLVL.

V is TRBV12-5 and J is TRBJ2-7, with D possibly matching TRBD1 (6 bases). This CDR3 contains 15 residues. V gave up 5 bases and J gave up 0 bases, with 14 bases separating them. CDR1 and CDR2 from the germline V gene are LGHNT and FRNRAP. In DNA form, the CDR3 reads TGTGCTAGTGGTACCCAGACAGGCCTCTCCTACGAGCAGTACTTC. Translated: CASGTQTGLSYEQYF.

The chain links TRBV10-1 to TRBJ2-3; 8 bases align to TRBD2. The CDR3 contains 14 residues. Unmatched junction bases numbered 5, after V lost 3 bases and J lost 6 bases. Germline CDR1 is WNHNN and CDR2 is SYGVQD (reference sequence). The CDR3 nucleotides are TGCGCCAGCAGTGAAAGGCGGGGGGCGGATACGCAGTATTTT. Translation: CASSERRGADTQYF.

In its sample, this clone was seen once. The chain employs TRBV3-1 (or the pseudogene TRBV3-2) and TRBJ1-2; TRBD1 is a possible D gene (6 bases). Germline values: CDR1 LGHDT, CDR2 YNNKEL (reference sequence). Trimming shortened V by 0 bases and J by 4 bases, and 9 bases separated the two germline ends. This CDR3 contains 14 residues. The chain's CDR3 is CASSQEARGYGYTF. CDR3 DNA sequence: TGTGCCAGCAGCCAAGAAGCCAGGGGCTATGGCTACACCTTC.

The CDR3 sequence is CASSLIGKVQETQYF. CDR3 DNA sequence: TGTGCCAGCAGCTTAATCGGGAAGGTACAAGAGACCCAGTACTTC. The chain is built from TRBV5-4 and TRBJ2-5, with a possible D match to TRBD2 (5 bases). V lost 2 bases, J lost 2 bases, and 13 bases lay in between. Germline V lookup: CDR1 SGHNT, CDR2 YYREEE (reference sequence). This CDR3 has 15 residues.

The rearrangement links TRBV18 to TRBJ2-1; 13 bases fit TRBD2. J gave up 6 bases and V 6 bases, and 5 bases lay outside the gene matches. Germline V gene sequence: CDR1 KGHSH, CDR2 LQKENI. The CDR3 is made up of 15 amino acids. The CDR3 loop is CASSRGLAGLNEQFF. The CDR3 DNA reads as TGTGCCAGCTCGCGGGGACTAGCGGGGCTCAATGAGCAGTTCTTC.

In this sample, this clone turned up a few times. V gene TRBV11-3 combines with J gene TRBJ1-4; D call uncertain. Germline V gene lookup returns CDR1 SGHNT and CDR2 YENEEA. Trimming shortened V by 5 bases and J by 3 bases, and 19 bases separated the two germline ends. The CDR3 runs to 17 residues. The CDR3 region is CASSPRLVGLPNEKLFF. CDR3 nucleotide sequence: TGTGCCAGCAGCCCAAGACTGGTCGGTCTCCCTAATGAAAAACTGTTTTTT.

V and J are TRBV5-4 and TRBJ1-2; the D gene is possibly TRBD1 (6 bases). Germline V gives CDR1 SGHNT, CDR2 YYREEE (reference sequence). Between the trimmed V and J ends, which lost 0 bases and 8 bases, there was a span of 11 bases. This CDR3 comprises 13 residues. The CDR3 sequence: CASSLGGGGGYTF. The CDR3 nucleotides read TGTGCCAGCAGCTTGGGGGGAGGGGGAGGCTACACCTTC.

V and J are TRBV24-1 and TRBJ2-1; 11 bases agree with TRBD2. V shed 1 base and J 7 bases; nucleotides not matched to a gene: 5. Germline CDR1 KGHDR, CDR2 SFDVKD. The CDR3 covers 16 residues. CDR3 sequence: CATSDFTSGSRNEQFF. CDR3 sequence (DNA): TGTGCCACCAGTGATTTTACTAGCGGGAGTCGAAATGAGCAGTTCTTC.

The CDR3 DNA sequence: TGTGCCAGTAGTATGCGAGAAAATGGCAATCAGCCCCAGCATTTT. Amino acid sequence: CASSMRENGNQPQHF. The chain links TRBV19 to TRBJ1-5; D is unresolved. V shed 3 bases and J shed 2 bases, with 11 bases lying between them. Germline CDR1 is LNHDA and CDR2 is SQIVND (reference sequence). CDR3 size: 15 residues.

This clone was seen a single time. This chain uses TRBV12-3 or TRBV12-4 with TRBJ1-2, with 9 positions matching TRBD1. The CDR3 spans 13 residues. Trimming cost V 6 bases and J 8 bases; bases outside gene matches: 7. CDR3 DNA: TGTGCCAGCAGAACCGGGACAGGGCTGGGCTACACCTTC. Protein: CASRTGTGLGYTF.

This sequence joins TRBV6-1 and TRBJ2-1, with TRBD2 matching over 12 bases. There are 16 residues in the CDR3. CDR1 is MNHNS, CDR2 SASEGT, per germline. V lost 2 bases to trimming and J lost 5 bases; unmatched junction nucleotides: 4. This CDR3 reads CASSERRLAGDNEQFF. The DNA of the CDR3 is TGTGCCAGCAGTGAAAGGAGACTAGCGGGGGACAATGAGCAGTTCTTC.

The chain has TRBV7-9 and TRBJ1-4; tentative D call: TRBD1 (5 bases). Trimming left V 2 bases short and J 1 base short, with 14 bases between. CDR3 length: 17 residues. Germline V gives CDR1 SEHNR, CDR2 FQNEAQ (reference sequence). In DNA form, the CDR3 reads TGTGCCAGCAGCTTAAGGTGGCAGGGTGGAACTAATGAAAAACTGTTTTTT. Translated, it gives CASSLRWQGGTNEKLFF. The full variable domain, its missing parts supplied by reference TRBV7-9 and TRBJ1-4, is DTGVSQNPRHKITKRGQNVTFRCDPISEHNRLYWYRQTLGQGPEFLTYFQNEAQLEKSRLLSDRFSAERPKGSFSTLEIQRTEQGDSAMYLCASSLRWQGGTNEKLFFGSGTQLSVL.

The chain links TRBV6-5 to TRBJ1-5; 7 bases map to TRBD1. The CDR3 is 14 residues long. Per germline, CDR1 MNHEY and CDR2 SVGAGI. With V trimmed by 5 bases and J by 1 base, 2 bases remained unmatched. The CDR3 reads CASSPDRSNQPQHF. The CDR3, as DNA: TGTGCCAGCAGTCCGGACAGGAGCAATCAGCCCCAGCATTTT.